The 2 T cell receptor beta chains below all came from one sample that was sequenced in a study of Graves' ophthalmopathy and Graves' hyperthyroidism. From RNA, the CDR3 regions of TCR beta chains were amplified and sequenced. HTBI primers primed a first-round RT-PCR, and a second-round multiplex PCR followed. Via MiXCR, TCRdb re-called the multiplex PCR reads, giving one row per CDR3 protein. The table lists under 400,000 distinct CDR3 sequences, 15% to 20% of them singletons. Input material: peripheral blood. Every receptor here comes from an adult man with Graves' ophthalmopathy.

In its sample, this clonotype was seen a few times. A read error may be the cause here, since a much bigger clone is one base away. The gene calls are TRBV19 and TRBJ1-1; the match to TRBD1 covers 7 bases. Germline V gene lookup returns CDR1 LNHDA and CDR2 SQIVND (reference sequence). The CDR3 contains 15 residues. CDR3 sequence: CASSPRQGWNSEAFF. In DNA form, the CDR3 reads TGTGCCAGTAGTCCGCGACAGGGCTGGAACTCTGAAGCTTTCTTT.

This clonotype was seen many times. The V gene is TRBV5-1, the J gene TRBJ2-2; D unclear. Trimming removed 1 base at V and 5 bases at J, with 12 bases between. The germline V gene encodes CDR1 SGHRS and CDR2 YFSETQ. This CDR3 has 15 amino acids. This CDR3 reads CASSLLASDTGELFF. The CDR3 nucleotides read TGCGCCAGCAGCTTGCTTGCCAGCGATACCGGGGAGCTGTTTTTT.